Below, 10 T cell receptor beta chains from the same sample are listed, as sequenced in a study of T cell responses to AZD1222 COVID-19 vaccine. Repertoires were generated with immunoSEQ multiplex PCR, while TCRdb's copy carries only in-frame clones and drops some. Among 70,000 to 95,000 clones, more than 75% were seen once, and the ten largest hold around 20%. The source material was peripheral blood, sampled on day 0 of AZD1222 vaccination. The receptors were gathered from an adult in good health.

The sample holds many counts of this clone. Other DNA sequences of this sample code for an identical CDR3. The chain links TRBV12-3 or TRBV12-4 to TRBJ1-1; TRBD1 matches 8 bases. V lost 5 bases to trimming and J lost 6 bases; unmatched junction nucleotides: 5. The CDR3 covers 13 residues. The CDR3 loop reads CASSRDRGPEAFF. The CDR3 DNA follows: TGTGCCAGCAGTCGTGACAGGGGCCCTGAAGCTTTCTTT.

The genes are TRBV11-2 and TRBJ1-6; TRBD1 might be the D (5 bases). CDR1 is SGHAT, CDR2 FQNNGV, per germline. The germline V and J ends were trimmed by 1 base and 5 bases, with 9 bases remaining between them. The CDR3 extends over 15 amino acids. The DNA for the CDR3 is TGTGCCAGCAGCTTAGCAGGGACCGATAATTCACCCCTCCACTTT. Its protein product is CASSLAGTDNSPLHF.

The sample holds a few counts of this clone. The chain recombines TRBV10-2 with TRBJ1-6; D may be TRBD1 (6 bases). The CDR3 covers 14 residues. Germline V gene sequence: CDR1 WSHSY, CDR2 SAAADI. V was clipped by 4 bases and J by 10 bases, with 14 bases between them. DNA for the CDR3: TGCGCCAGCAGTGGAACAGGGAAAGGCTCACCCCTCCACTTT. Translating gives CASSGTGKGSPLHF.

The chain has TRBV7-9 and TRBJ2-3; perhaps D is TRBD1 or TRBD2 (5 bases each). The CDR3 consists of 16 residues. V lost 6 bases and J lost 2, with 18 bases in between. The germline CDR1 and CDR2 sequences are SEHNR and FQNEAQ (reference sequence). CDR3 DNA sequence: TGTGCCAGCAGGGAACGATGGGACCGCGACACAGATACGCAGTATTTT. The encoded protein is CASRERWDRDTDTQYF.

This chain connects TRBV2 to TRBJ2-3; possible D gene TRBD2, 5 bases. Per germline, CDR1 SNHLY and CDR2 FYNNEI. Trimming cost V 6 bases and J 0 bases, with 13 bases left between them. CDR3 length: 15 residues. The CDR3, as DNA: TGTGCCAGCAGACACCGGGATCCTAGCACAGATACGCAGTATTTT. Its translation: CASRHRDPSTDTQYF.

This rearrangement joins TRBV14 to TRBJ1-1; 7 nucleotides agree with TRBD1. There are 16 residues in the CDR3. V lost 2 bases and J lost 4; bases outside the gene matches: 10. CDR1 SGHDN and CDR2 FVKESK come from the germline V gene. The CDR3 here is CASSQIGGAAGTEAFF. The CDR3 nucleotides are TGTGCCAGCAGCCAAATAGGGGGCGCGGCGGGCACTGAAGCTTTCTTT. Full variable domain (missing parts from reference TRBV14 and TRBJ1-1): EAGVTQFPSHSVIEKGQTVTLRCDPISGHDNLYWYRRVMGKEIKFLLHFVKESKQDESGMPNNRFLAERTGGTYSTLKVQPAELEDSGVYFCASSQIGGAAGTEAFFGQGTRLTVV.

V and J are TRBV2 and TRBJ2-3; possible D gene TRBD2, 6 bases. Per the germline V gene, CDR1 is SNHLY and CDR2 is FYNNEI. Trimming pared 1 base from V and 0 bases from J, leaving 8 bases between. The CDR3 runs to 15 residues. The CDR3 loop reads CASSEGGGSTDTQYF. The CDR3 bases are TGTGCCAGCAGTGAAGGCGGAGGGAGCACAGATACGCAGTATTTT.

In this sample, this clone turned up once. The rearrangement joins TRBV24-1 to TRBJ2-1, with TRBD2 matching 11 bases. CDR1 is KGHDR and CDR2 is SFDVKD in the germline V gene. With V trimmed by 2 bases and J by 6 bases, 5 bases remained unmatched. This CDR3 comprises 16 residues. The CDR3: CATSDSLAGVGNEQFF. The CDR3 nucleotides are TGTGCCACCAGTGATTCACTAGCGGGAGTCGGCAATGAGCAGTTCTTC.

CDR3 in DNA: TGTGCCATCAGTGAGCAGGGAAGCAATCAGCCCCAGCATTTT. As protein: CAISEQGSNQPQHF. J is TRBJ1-5 and V is TRBV10-3; maybe TRBD1 (5 bases). The CDR3 has 14 amino acids. Trimming pared 2 bases from V and 1 base from J, leaving 6 bases between. Germline CDR1 and CDR2: ENHRY and SYGVKD.

This clone was detected a few times. This chain connects TRBV27 to TRBJ1-2; D is perhaps TRBD1 (6 bases). In germline, CDR1 is MNHEY, CDR2 SMNVEV (reference sequence). This CDR3 is built from 15 residues. Trimming left V 7 bases short and J 2 bases short, with 17 bases between. The CDR3 loop is CASTSPTRGNYGYTF. DNA for the CDR3: TGTGCCAGCACTTCACCCACTAGGGGGAACTATGGCTACACCTTC.